The T cell receptor beta chain described here comes from a study of response to subunit inactivated influenza vaccine. This clonotype was observed a handful of times. V dropped 2 bases and J dropped 4 bases, with 13 bases sitting between them. CDR3 length: 15 amino acids. In germline, CDR1 is MNHEY, CDR2 SVGAGI. TCRdb itself ran the RT-PCR reads through MiXCR, one entry per CDR3 protein. The sample lists about 570,000 distinct CDR3 sequences, roughly 10% seen once, with approximately 10% in the top ten. This same sample was also taken into another study, of T cells expressing NK-cell markers. That work contributes: It was by 5'RACE template switching with UMIs that TCR beta cDNA was made. Source material for TCR beta repertoires consisted of sorted CD3+CD56+NKG2C+, CD3+CD56+NKG2C- and CD3+CD56-NKG2C+ T cells. Restricting sorting to alpha-beta TCR T cells was achieved in several experiments by an anti-gamma-delta TCR antibody. The CD3+CD56-NKG2C+ fraction was also led by these clonotypes in a few donors.

The chain couples TRBV6-5 to TRBJ2-3; TRBD1 might be the D (6 bases). The sample was PBMCs from blood, taken on the day of vaccination. The TCR was taken from a man aged 50 to 60 who received an inactivated influenza vaccine. CDR3 amino acids: CASSYRGRGADTQYF. CDR3 nucleotides: TGTGCCAGCAGTTACCGGGGCAGGGGCGCAGATACGCAGTATTTT.